This T cell receptor beta chain was captured by sequencing in a study of memory CD4+ T cells and cytomegalovirus serostatus. Study results and caveats: Median bootstrapped AUC for CMV status was roughly 0.95 originally, approximately 0.91 US-trained.

Measured with immunoSEQ multiplex PCR; TCRdb has only the in-frame clones, and not every one. The table shows tens of thousands of clones, with around three quarters occurring only once. The sort gate was single viable CD3+CD4+CD8-CD45RO+ cells for memory CD4+ T cells. This clone appeared a few times. Antigen unknown. J lost 6 bases, V lost 6 bases, and 3 bases had no gene match. The CDR3 is 13 residues long. Looked up from germline, CDR1 is MDHEN and CDR2 is SYDVKM. The sequence came from an adult in good health and CMV-seropositive. The chain combines TRBV28 with TRBJ2-2; 8 bases match TRBD2. The sample consisted of memory CD4+ T cells from blood. Here the CDR3 DNA reads TGTGCCAGCAGCCCGGGGGGGGCCGGGGAGCTGTTTTTT. Protein product: CASSPGGAGELFF.